This T cell receptor (beta chain) was sequenced in a study of T cell repertoires in aging, cancer and after chemotherapy. Study-level information: Paired samples before and after chemotherapy came from glioblastoma patients receiving temozolomide-based therapy.

This clonotype was observed a few times. Antigen unknown. A mixed TRB-A/B primer pool amplified rearranged TRB by multiplex touch-down PCR. A single record per CDR3 protein comes from TCRdb applying MiXCR to the multiplex PCR reads. The table lists approximately 5,100 distinct CDR3 sequences, roughly 26% of them singletons. TCR beta rearrangements were amplified from peripheral blood genomic DNA. The V gene end was trimmed by 6 bases and the J gene end by 7 bases; junction bases not matched to a gene: 8. There are 14 residues in the CDR3. Study-wide results and limits: In healthy donors, age-related TCR diversity loss mainly reflected lost richness. Compared with age-matched healthy donors, untreated hematological or solid cancer patients showed higher blood TCR clonality.

Sequenced input: blood. The V call is TRBV12-3 or TRBV12-4, the J call TRBJ1-5; 8 bases agree with TRBD1. This sequence was found in a human donor with a solid tumor. The CDR3 DNA reads as TGTGCCAGCAGACTAGGAGCAGGGGGCCAGCCCCAGCATTTT. This encodes CASRLGAGGQPQHF.